This passage covers 13 T cell receptor beta chains from one sample sequenced in a study of blood T cell repertoires in COVID-19. Clones were read by immunoSEQ multiplex PCR, and TCRdb kept only the in-frame ones, dropping some. Of 210,000 or so clones in the sample, around 80% were seen once. Sequencing input: peripheral blood. All receptors derive from a woman between 25 and 40 years old with COVID-19, enrolled during active disease.

This clone has a single count. DNA for the CDR3: TGTGCCAGCAGCGTCGAGGGACAGGGGGCTTATGGCTACACCTTC. It translates to CASSVEGQGAYGYTF. This chain links TRBV9 with TRBJ1-2, with 12 nucleotides matching TRBD1. This CDR3 has 15 amino acids. Trimming took 2 bases from V and 5 from J; bases not matched to a gene: 4. The germline gives CDR1 SGDLS, CDR2 YYNGEE.

The V and J genes are TRBV9 and TRBJ1-1; TRBD1 matches 8 bases. J lost 7 bases, V lost 1 base, and 6 bases had no gene match. Germline V gene sequence: CDR1 SGDLS, CDR2 YYNGEE. This CDR3 region has 14 residues. This chain's CDR3 is CASSVLGQGDEAFF. CDR3 sequence (DNA): TGTGCCAGCAGCGTACTAGGACAGGGTGATGAAGCTTTCTTT. Full variable domain (rest looked up from reference TRBV9 and TRBJ1-1): DSGVTQTPKHLITATGQRVTLRCSPRSGDLSVYWYQQSLDQGLQFLIQYYNGEERAKGNILERFSAQQFPDLHSELNLSSLELGDSALYFCASSVLGQGDEAFFGQGTRLTVV.

J is TRBJ2-4 and V is TRBV21-1; the DNA was not used to check the table's D call, TRBD1. TRBV21-1 is recorded as a pseudogene. The CDR3 is 14 residues long. CDR3 DNA: TGTGCCAGCAGCAGGGACAGGGGCGAAAACATTCAGTACTTC. This translates into CASSRDRGENIQYF.

The chain couples TRBV15 to TRBJ2-4, with D possibly being TRBD2 (5 bases). In germline, CDR1 is LNHNV, CDR2 YYDKDF (reference sequence). This CDR3 comprises 14 residues. Trimming removed 0 bases at V and 6 bases at J, with 9 bases between. Here the CDR3 DNA reads TGTGCCACCAGCAGAGATCGTGCGGGAAACATTCAGTACTTC. This encodes CATSRDRAGNIQYF.

The rearrangement links TRBV5-4 to TRBJ2-7; 10 nucleotides align to TRBD2. V shed 3 bases and J 2 bases; nucleotides not matched to a gene: 2. The CDR3 is 14 amino acids. From germline, CDR1 is SGHNT and CDR2 YYREEE (reference sequence). In DNA form, the CDR3 reads TGTGCCAGCAGCTCCACTAGCGGGGCCTACGAGCAGTACTTC. Its translation is CASSSTSGAYEQYF.

The chain joins TRBV27 to TRBJ1-6, with D perhaps TRBD1 (6 bases). Germline CDR1 reads MNHEY; CDR2 reads SMNVEV (reference sequence). V gave up 3 bases and J gave up 10 bases, with 13 bases separating them. This CDR3 has 14 amino acids. The CDR3 region is CASSFAGGASPLHF. In DNA, the CDR3 is TGTGCCAGCAGTTTTGCGGGGGGCGCATCACCCCTCCACTTT.

The chain links TRBV6-1 to TRBJ2-7, with 10 bases matching TRBD2. Germline V lookup: CDR1 MNHNS, CDR2 SASEGT. The CDR3 consists of 18 residues. Trimming removed 1 base from V and 0 bases from J; junction bases left unmatched: 9. The CDR3 region has the DNA TGTGCCAGCAGTGAAGTCTCGGGGCTAGCGGGGGACTCCTACGAGCAGTACTTC. This codes for CASSEVSGLAGDSYEQYF.

J is TRBJ2-7 and V is TRBV3-1 (or the pseudogene TRBV3-2); TRBD1 might be the D (5 bases). V gave up 0 bases and J gave up 1 base, with 19 bases separating them. The length of the CDR3 is 18 residues. CDR1 and CDR2 from the germline V gene are LGHDT and YNNKEL (reference sequence). CDR3 amino acids: CASSQDLRQPRLSYEQYF. CDR3 DNA: TGTGCCAGCAGCCAAGATCTCCGACAGCCCCGATTATCCTACGAGCAGTACTTC.

The chain joins TRBV19 to TRBJ2-1; D might be TRBD1 (5 bases). V lost 0 bases, J lost 4 bases, and 13 bases lay in between. The CDR3 runs to 16 residues. CDR1 LNHDA and CDR2 SQIVND come from the germline V gene (reference sequence). CDR3 sequence reads: CASSIDLPDKYNEQFF. The CDR3 DNA reads as TGTGCCAGTAGTATAGATCTTCCGGACAAGTACAATGAGCAGTTCTTC.

The chain employs TRBV5-1 and TRBJ2-2; TRBD2 matches 8 bases. Germline values: CDR1 SGHRS, CDR2 YFSETQ. CDR3 size: 15 residues. Trimming cost V 4 bases and J 6 bases; bases outside gene matches: 8. Written as DNA, the CDR3 is TGCGCCAGCAGCCCGGGGGGGCAGATAGCCGGGGAGCTGTTTTTT. It codes for CASSPGGQIAGELFF. Filled out from reference TRBV5-1 and TRBJ2-2, the complete variable domain reads KAGVTQTPRYLIKTRGQQVTLSCSPISGHRSVSWYQQTPGQGLQFLFEYFSETQRNKGNFPGRFSGRQFSNSRSEMNVSTLELGDSALYLCASSPGGQIAGELFFGEGSRLTVL.

This clone has a handful of counts. This sequence joins TRBV27 and TRBJ2-7, with 9 bases matching TRBD2. V lost 7 bases, J lost 3 bases, and 4 bases stayed unmatched. CDR3 length: 13 residues. Germline V gives CDR1 MNHEY, CDR2 SMNVEV (reference sequence). CDR3 nucleotides: TGTGCCAGCACTCCGACTAGCGGCTACGAGCAGTACTTC. It codes for CASTPTSGYEQYF.

The V and J genes are TRBV7-9 and TRBJ1-5; D unresolved. The CDR3 length is 14 residues. The V and J ends lost 1 base and 4 bases respectively, with 8 bases between them. Germline V gives CDR1 SEHNR, CDR2 FQNEAQ (reference sequence). CDR3 residues: CASSLGEWNQPQHF. The DNA for the CDR3 is TGTGCCAGCAGCTTAGGGGAGTGGAATCAGCCCCAGCATTTT.

V usage is TRBV19 and J usage is TRBJ2-5; D unresolved. This CDR3 is 13 amino acids long. Trimming removed 3 bases at V and 3 bases at J, with 8 bases between. The V gene's germline CDR1 is LNHDA and CDR2 SQIVND (reference sequence). The CDR3 nucleotides are TGTGCCAGTAGTATTAACAGAAAAGAGACCCAGTACTTC. Its translation: CASSINRKETQYF.